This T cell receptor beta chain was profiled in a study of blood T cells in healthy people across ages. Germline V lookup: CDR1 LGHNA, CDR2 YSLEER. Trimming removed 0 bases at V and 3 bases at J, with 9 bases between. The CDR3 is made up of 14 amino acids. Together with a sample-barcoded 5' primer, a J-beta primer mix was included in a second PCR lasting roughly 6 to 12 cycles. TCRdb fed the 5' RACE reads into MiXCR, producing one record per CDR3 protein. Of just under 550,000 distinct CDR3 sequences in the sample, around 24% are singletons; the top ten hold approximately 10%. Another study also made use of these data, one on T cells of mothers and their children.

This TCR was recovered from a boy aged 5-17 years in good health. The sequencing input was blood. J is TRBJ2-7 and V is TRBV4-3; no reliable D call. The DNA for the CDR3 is TGCGCCAGCAGCCAAGATTTTGGATACTACGAGCAGTACTTC. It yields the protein CASSQDFGYYEQYF.